The 8 T cell receptor beta chains given below trace back to one sample, sequenced in a study of T cell repertoires in cytomegalovirus infection. MiXCR, applied by TCRdb to the reads, yields one record per CDR3 protein. The sample lists about 890,000 distinct CDR3 sequences; approximately 31% were seen once. These receptors lack a known antigen. The sequencing used cultured CD8+ T cells from PBMCs, collected from culture after CMV antigen stimulation. The receptors originated from a human donor in good health (CMV status not recorded). Some clones in this sample may be carry-over from other donors' samples.

This clonotype occurred a few times. CDR3 sequence (DNA): TGTGCTAGTGGTTTCCCCTCATCACGTTCTAGCACAGATACGCAGTATTTT. Encoded protein: CASGFPSSRSSTDTQYF. The V call is TRBV12-5, the J call TRBJ2-3; no firm D call. Germline V gene lookup returns CDR1 LGHNT and CDR2 FRNRAP. V dropped 3 bases and J dropped 0 bases, with 16 bases sitting between them. This CDR3 is 17 amino acids long.

This clonotype was counted ten times or more. The chain uses TRBV7-6 and TRBJ2-1; D is perhaps TRBD1 or TRBD2 (5 bases each). Trimming removed 2 bases at V and 0 bases at J, with 14 bases between. Looked up from germline, CDR1 is SGHVS and CDR2 is FNYEAQ. This CDR3 comprises 17 residues. The CDR3: CASSLSGTYHSYNEQFF. For the CDR3, the DNA is TGTGCCAGCAGCTTATCCGGGACCTACCACTCCTACAATGAGCAGTTCTTC.

This clonotype was recorded a few times. The chain recombines TRBV7-6 with TRBJ2-2, with 11 bases fitting TRBD2. J gave up 1 base and V 10 bases, and 11 bases lay outside the gene matches. The CDR3 consists of 17 residues. Germline CDR1 SGHVS, CDR2 FNYEAQ. The CDR3 DNA sequence: TGTGCCATAGAGGGGCTAGCGGGGGGACTGAACACCGGGGAGCTGTTTTTT. Amino acid sequence: CAIEGLAGGLNTGELFF.

This clonotype was recorded at least ten times. The CDR3 DNA reads as TGTGCCAGCAGCTTAGGGGGGAGGACCGGGGAGCTGTTTTTT. Protein product: CASSLGGRTGELFF. This rearrangement joins TRBV7-8 to TRBJ2-2; D possibly corresponds to TRBD2 (6 bases). CDR3 size: 14 residues. Between the trimmed V and J ends, which lost 1 base and 5 bases, there was a span of 8 bases. Germline CDR1 reads SGHVS; CDR2 reads FQNEAQ. The full variable domain, with the rest looked up from reference TRBV7-8 and TRBJ2-2, is GAGVSQSPRYKVAKRGQDVALRCDPISGHVSLFWYQQALGQGPEFLTYFQNEAQLDKSGLPSDRFFAERPEGSVSTLKIQRTQQEDSAVYLCASSLGGRTGELFFGEGSRLTVL.

V is TRBV6-5 and J is TRBJ2-5, with D possibly matching TRBD2 (6 bases). Germline loops: CDR1 MNHEY, CDR2 SVGAGI. V lost 0 bases and J lost 5, with 19 bases in between. The CDR3 contains 17 residues. CDR3 sequence reads: CASSYSGAGRLGETQYF. In DNA, the CDR3 is TGTGCCAGCAGTTACTCAGGGGCAGGGAGGTTAGGCGAGACCCAGTACTTC.

This clonotype was found a few times. This rearrangement joins TRBV6-5 to TRBJ2-1; D remains ambiguous. V was trimmed by 0 bases and J by 7 bases, leaving 10 bases between them. This CDR3 spans 14 amino acids. The germline CDR1 and CDR2 sequences are MNHEY and SVGAGI. CDR3 sequence (DNA): TGTGCCAGCAGTTACTCAAAAGGGCCAAATGAGCAGTTCTTC. It yields the protein CASSYSKGPNEQFF.

This clonotype was found a few times. The gene calls are TRBV7-9 and TRBJ2-7, with no clear D. Trimming shortened V by 1 base and J by 0 bases, and 10 bases separated the two germline ends. There are 15 residues in the CDR3. CDR1 and CDR2 (germline): SEHNR, FQNEAQ (reference sequence). In DNA, the CDR3 is TGTGCCAGCAGCTTAGACTGGCCGAGCTCCTACGAGCAGTACTTC. Translating it yields CASSLDWPSSYEQYF.

This clonotype was seen a few times. The genes are TRBV4-3 and TRBJ1-5, with a weak D call TRBD1 (6 bases). CDR3 length: 17 residues. Trimming stripped 0 bases from V and 4 bases from J, with 16 bases between. CDR1 and CDR2 (germline): LGHNA, YSLEER. CDR3: CASSQDRREGGNQPQHF. In nucleotides, the CDR3 is TGCGCCAGCAGCCAAGATCGGAGGGAAGGGGGGAATCAGCCCCAGCATTTT.